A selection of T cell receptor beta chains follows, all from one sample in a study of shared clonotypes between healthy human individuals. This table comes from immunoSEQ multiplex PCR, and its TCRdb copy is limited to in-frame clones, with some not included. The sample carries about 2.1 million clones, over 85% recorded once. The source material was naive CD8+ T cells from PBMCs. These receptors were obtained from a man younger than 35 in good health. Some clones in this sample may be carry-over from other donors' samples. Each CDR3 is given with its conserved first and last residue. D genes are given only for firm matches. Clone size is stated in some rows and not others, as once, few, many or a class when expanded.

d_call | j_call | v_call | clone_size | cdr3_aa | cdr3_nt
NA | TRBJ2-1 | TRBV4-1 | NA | CASRVGAGVYNEQFF | TGCGCCAGCAGGGTGGGGGCGGGAGTATACAATGAGCAGTTCTTC
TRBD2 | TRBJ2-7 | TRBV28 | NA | CASSLGLARSYEQYF | TGTGCCAGCAGCCTCGGACTAGCAAGGTCCTACGAGCAGTACTTC
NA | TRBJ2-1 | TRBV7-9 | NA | CASSLFETSNNEQFF | TGTGCCAGCAGCTTATTTGAGACGTCCAACAATGAGCAGTTCTTC
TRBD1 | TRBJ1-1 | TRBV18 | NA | CASSETRFRGPTEAFF | TGTGCCAGCTCAGAAACCCGTTTCAGGGGGCCCACTGAAGCTTTCTTT
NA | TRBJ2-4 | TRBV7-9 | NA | CASSLGGQGRAKNIQYF | TGTGCCAGCAGCCTAGGAGGTCAGGGGCGAGCCAAAAACATTCAGTACTTC
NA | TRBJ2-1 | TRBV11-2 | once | CASSLDGVWGANYNEQFF | TGTGCCAGCAGCTTAGATGGGGTCTGGGGAGCTAACTACAATGAGCAGTTCTTC
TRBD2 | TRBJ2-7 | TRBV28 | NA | CASRPSGEPYEQYF | TGTGCCAGCAGACCGAGCGGGGAACCCTACGAGCAGTACTTC
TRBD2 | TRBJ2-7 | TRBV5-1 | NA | CASRYAAGVGYEQYF | TGCGCCAGCAGATATGCGGCGGGAGTCGGGTACGAGCAGTACTTC
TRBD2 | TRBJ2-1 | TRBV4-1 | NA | CASSQGPYSAGGNEQFF | TGCGCCAGCAGCCAAGGACCGTATTCGGCGGGAGGGAATGAGCAGTTCTTC
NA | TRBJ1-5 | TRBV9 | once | CASSPGRVSNQPQHF | TGTGCCAGCAGCCCAGGGAGGGTAAGCAATCAGCCCCAGCATTTT
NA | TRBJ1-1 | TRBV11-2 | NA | CASSLDWGNEAFF | TGTGCCAGCAGCTTAGATTGGGGAAACGAAGCTTTCTTT
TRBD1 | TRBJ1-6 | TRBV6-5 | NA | CASTIRQGGNSPLHF | TGTGCCAGCACCATCCGACAGGGAGGCAATTCACCCCTCCACTTT
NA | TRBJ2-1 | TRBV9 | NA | CASSVQGPYNEQFF | TGTGCCAGCAGCGTACAGGGTCCTTACAATGAGCAGTTCTTC
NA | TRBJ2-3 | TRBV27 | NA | CASSFAKHSDTQYF | TGTGCCAGCAGTTTTGCTAAGCACTCAGATACGCAGTATTTT
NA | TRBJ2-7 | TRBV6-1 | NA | CASSEAERTPFSYEQYF | TGTGCCAGCAGTGAAGCTGAAAGGACACCTTTCTCCTACGAGCAGTACTTC
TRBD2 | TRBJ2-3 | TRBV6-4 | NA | CASSQPGLVSTDTQYF | TGTGCCAGCAGTCAACCGGGACTAGTGAGCACAGATACGCAGTATTTT
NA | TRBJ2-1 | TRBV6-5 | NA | CASSYAYLGEQFF | TGTGCCAGCAGTTACGCCTACTTGGGTGAGCAGTTCTTC
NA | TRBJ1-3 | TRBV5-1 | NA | CASSLGGLSSGNTIYF | TGCGCCAGCAGCTTGGGAGGACTGAGCTCTGGAAACACCATATATTTT
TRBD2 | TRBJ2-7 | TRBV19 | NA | CASSWSSGTNSYEQYF | TGTGCCAGTAGTTGGTCTAGCGGGACCAACTCCTACGAGCAGTACTTC
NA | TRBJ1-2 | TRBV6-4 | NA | CASSDNGGASGYTF | TGTGCCAGCAGTGACAACGGGGGGGCGTCTGGCTACACCTTC
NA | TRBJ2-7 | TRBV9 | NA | CASSVGGPGSAYEQYF | TGTGCCAGCAGCGTAGGGGGACCTGGGAGTGCCTACGAGCAGTACTTC
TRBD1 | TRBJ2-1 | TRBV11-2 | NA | CASSYPPRQGLLYNEQFF | TGTGCCAGCAGCTACCCCCCCCGACAGGGCCTACTCTACAATGAGCAGTTCTTC
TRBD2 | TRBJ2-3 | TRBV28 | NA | CASSSEREGLGADTQYF | TGTGCCAGCAGTTCCGAGCGGGAGGGCCTTGGGGCAGATACGCAGTATTTT
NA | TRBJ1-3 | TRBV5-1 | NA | CASSFGSGNTIYF | TGCGCCAGCAGCTTCGGCTCTGGAAACACCATATATTTT
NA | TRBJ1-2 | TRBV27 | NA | CASSTGGTPNYGYTF | TGTGCCAGCAGTACGGGCGGGACACCGAACTATGGCTACACCTTC
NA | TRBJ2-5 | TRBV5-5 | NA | CASSSDGLSQETQYF | TGTGCCAGCAGCTCGGACGGACTCTCCCAAGAGACCCAGTACTTC
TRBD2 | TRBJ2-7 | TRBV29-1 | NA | CSVRGGRSHEQYF | TGCAGCGTCCGGGGCGGGAGGTCCCACGAGCAGTACTTC
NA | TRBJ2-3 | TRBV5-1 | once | CASSLFRETDTQYF | TGCGCCAGCAGCTTGTTTCGGGAAACAGATACGCAGTATTTT
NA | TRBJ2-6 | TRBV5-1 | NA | CATSLSPSGANVLTF | TGCGCCACCTCGTTGAGCCCCTCTGGGGCCAACGTCCTGACTTTC
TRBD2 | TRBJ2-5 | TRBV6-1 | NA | CASSPQREGRETQYF | TGTGCCAGCAGTCCCCAGCGGGAGGGCCGAGAGACCCAGTACTTC
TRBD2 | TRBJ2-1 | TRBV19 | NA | CASSTSLAGGWFNEQFF | TGTGCCAGTAGTACCAGCCTAGCGGGAGGGTGGTTCAATGAGCAGTTCTTC
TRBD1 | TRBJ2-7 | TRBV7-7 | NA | CASSRGQGDEQYF | TGTGCCAGCAGCCGGGGACAGGGGGACGAGCAGTACTTC
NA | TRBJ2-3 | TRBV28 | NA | CASSPTRTTDTQYF | TGTGCCAGCAGCCCAACTAGAACCACAGATACGCAGTATTTT
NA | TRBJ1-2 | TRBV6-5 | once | CASSYSPNYGYTF | TGTGCCAGCAGTTATTCACCGAACTATGGCTACACCTTC
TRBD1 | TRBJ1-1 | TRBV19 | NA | CASSDYRGNEAFF | TGTGCCAGTAGTGACTACAGGGGAAATGAAGCTTTCTTT
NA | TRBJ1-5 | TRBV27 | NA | CASSLGSGYSNQPQHF | TGTGCCAGCAGTTTAGGGTCGGGTTATAGCAATCAGCCCCAGCATTTT
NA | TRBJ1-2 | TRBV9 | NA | CASSLYSGPPNYGYTF | TGTGCCAGCAGCCTTTACTCCGGACCGCCTAACTATGGCTACACCTTC
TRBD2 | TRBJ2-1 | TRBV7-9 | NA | CASSLGEGIYNEQFF | TGTGCCAGCAGCTTAGGGGAGGGAATCTACAATGAGCAGTTCTTC
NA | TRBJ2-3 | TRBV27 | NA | CASSSQGFATDTQYF | TGTGCCAGCAGTTCACAGGGTTTTGCCACAGATACGCAGTATTTT
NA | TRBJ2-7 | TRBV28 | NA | CASRKGHLEQYF | TGTGCCAGCAGAAAGGGACATCTAGAGCAGTACTTC
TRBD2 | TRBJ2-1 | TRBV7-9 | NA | CASSLETTSVYNEQFF | TGTGCCAGCAGCTTAGAGACTACTAGCGTCTACAATGAGCAGTTCTTC